Below, 15 T cell receptor beta chains from the same sample are listed, as sequenced in a study of T-cell reconstitution after alpha-beta-depleted transplantation in children. Study-wide results and limits: Among T cells one year after transplant, newly produced cells accounted for most counts and diversity.

No antigen has been identified for these receptors. Preparation of the TCRbeta library involved a method that used unique molecular identifiers. TCRdb ran MiXCR on the PCR reads and lists one entry per CDR3 protein. The sample holds around 270,000 distinct CDR3 sequences, roughly 8.2% seen once. This material consisted of peripheral blood, taken 360 days after TCRalphabeta/CD19-depleted stem cell transplant. The source of these receptors is a female patient aged 2-9 years who had a stem cell transplant for Fanconi anemia, so the T cells may come from the graft donor.

J is TRBJ2-4 and V is TRBV7-2; D is perhaps TRBD1 (6 bases). Trimming removed 0 bases at V and 10 bases at J, with 16 bases between. Per germline, CDR1 SGHTA and CDR2 FQGNSA. The CDR3 runs to 15 residues. CDR3 coding DNA: TGTGCCAGCAGCTTAGCACAGGGCCTCGGTTATATTCAGTACTTC. Translated: CASSLAQGLGYIQYF. The entire variable domain, with the rest obtained from reference TRBV7-2 and TRBJ2-4, is as follows: GAGVSQSPSNKVTEKGKDVELRCDPISGHTALYWYRQSLGQGLEFLIYFQGNSAPDKSGLPSDRFSAERTGGSVSTLTIQRTQQEDSAVYLCASSLAQGLGYIQYFGAGTRLSVL.

The rearrangement joins TRBV18 to TRBJ2-1, with unresolved D. Germline loops: CDR1 KGHSH, CDR2 LQKENI. Trimming took 1 base from V and 5 from J, leaving 9 bases between them. The length of the CDR3 is 14 residues. Here the CDR3 reads CASSPLSVHNEQFF. The CDR3 bases are TGTGCCAGCTCACCACTAAGCGTACACAATGAGCAGTTCTTC.

This clonotype has at least ten counts. This rearrangement joins TRBV5-1 to TRBJ2-6, with D maybe TRBD1 (5 bases). This CDR3 has 15 residues. V was cut by 4 bases and J by 4 bases, with 12 bases left in between. CDR1 is SGHRS and CDR2 is YFSETQ in the germline V gene. The CDR3 here is CASSPMGPGANVLTF. The CDR3 bases are TGCGCCAGCAGCCCAATGGGGCCCGGGGCCAACGTCCTGACTTTC.

This clonotype occurred many times. This sequence joins TRBV12-3 or TRBV12-4 and TRBJ2-1; 7 nucleotides line up with TRBD2. CDR3 length: 11 residues. Unmatched junction bases numbered 0, after V lost 3 bases and J lost 10 bases. The DNA for the CDR3 is TGTGCCAGCAGTTTCGGGGGGGAGCAGTTCTTC. Protein: CASSFGGEQFF.

This clonotype occurred many times. This chain uses TRBV27 with TRBJ1-1; 8 positions match TRBD1. Trimming took 5 bases from V and 10 from J; bases not matched to a gene: 15. The CDR3 is 15 residues long. Germline CDR1 MNHEY, CDR2 SMNVEV (reference sequence). CDR3 protein: CASSPYPILGTGAFF. CDR3 bases: TGTGCCAGCAGTCCCTACCCTATCCTGGGGACAGGAGCTTTCTTT.

Many counts were recorded for this clonotype. This sequence joins TRBV12-3 or TRBV12-4 and TRBJ2-1; 10 positions match TRBD1. This CDR3 contains 14 residues. The J segment lost 10 bases and the V segment lost 2 bases, leaving 5 bases of the junction unmatched. CDR3: CASSLKGTGVEQFF. The CDR3 DNA reads TGTGCCAGCAGTTTAAAAGGGACAGGGGTCGAGCAGTTCTTC.

This clonotype was counted between two and nine times. The chain links TRBV3-1 to TRBJ2-1, with 12 bases identical to TRBD2. Germline CDR1 LGHDT, CDR2 YNNKEL (reference sequence). This CDR3 is built from 15 residues. The V segment lost 4 bases and the J segment 6 bases; nucleotides outside the gene matches: 4. This CDR3 is CASSPTSGGSNEQFF. The CDR3 nucleotides read TGTGCCAGCAGCCCGACTAGCGGGGGTAGCAATGAGCAGTTCTTC.

This clonotype was picked up many times. This rearrangement joins TRBV14 to TRBJ1-1; unclear D gene. The CDR3 has 14 amino acids. CDR1 is SGHDN and CDR2 is FVKESK in the germline V gene. V was shortened by 1 base and J by 4 bases, with 10 bases between the two germline ends. CDR3 DNA: TGTGCCAGCAGCCAAGCCTTGGTGGGCACTGAAGCTTTCTTT. This translates into CASSQALVGTEAFF.

This clonotype was detected only a few times. The genes are TRBV28 and TRBJ2-5, with D perhaps TRBD2 (7 bases). This CDR3 has 15 amino acids. The germline V and J ends were trimmed by 5 bases and 4 bases, with 17 bases remaining between them. The germline V gene has CDR1 MDHEN and CDR2 SYDVKM. The CDR3, as DNA: TGTGCCAGCAGTCGGGGGCCAGGGGAGGGAGAGACCCAGTACTTC. Amino acids: CASSRGPGEGETQYF.

This clonotype was counted at least ten times. The chain employs TRBV15 and TRBJ2-1, with D tentatively TRBD2 (5 bases). Germline V lookup: CDR1 LNHNV, CDR2 YYDKDF (reference sequence). Trimming took 0 bases from V and 2 from J, leaving 8 bases between them. CDR3 length: 15 amino acids. Here the CDR3 reads CATSRERAPYNEQFF. The CDR3 nucleotides are TGTGCCACCAGCAGAGAGCGGGCTCCCTACAATGAGCAGTTCTTC.

At least ten counts were recorded for this clonotype. The CDR3 is CASSPPGLAMDEQFF. Here the CDR3 DNA reads TGTGCCAGCTCACCACCGGGACTAGCGATGGATGAGCAGTTCTTC. The chain links TRBV18 to TRBJ2-1, with TRBD2 identical over 10 bases. Germline V CDR1 and CDR2: KGHSH, LQKENI. The CDR3 is 15 residues long. V lost 0 bases to trimming and J lost 8 bases; unmatched junction nucleotides: 4.

This clonotype was recorded at least ten times. The chain is built from TRBV29-1 and TRBJ2-7, with D possibly TRBD2 on 5 matching bases. Germline lookup yields CDR1 SQVTM and CDR2 ANQGSEA. V was pared by 5 bases and J by 2 bases, with 13 bases between. The CDR3 is 13 residues long. CDR3 nucleotides: TGCAGCGTTATCGGGAACAGTGCCTACGAGCAGTACTTC. This sequence encodes CSVIGNSAYEQYF.

This clonotype was detected ten times or more. This chain joins TRBV20-1 and TRBJ2-7, with unresolved D. Trimming stripped 6 bases from V and 1 base from J, with 13 bases between. Per the germline V gene, CDR1 is DFQATT and CDR2 is SNEGSKA (reference sequence). This CDR3 region has 13 residues. This CDR3 is CSAGRPLSYEQYF. The CDR3, as DNA: TGCAGTGCAGGGCGCCCTCTTTCCTACGAGCAGTACTTC.

This clonotype was seen a few times. V usage is TRBV20-1 and J usage is TRBJ1-1; TRBD1 is a possible D gene (6 bases). This CDR3 comprises 14 residues. Germline values: CDR1 DFQATT, CDR2 SNEGSKA (reference sequence). The V gene lost 0 bases and the J gene lost 5 bases, with 13 bases spanning the gap. Here the CDR3 DNA reads TGCAGTGCTAGAGATCGGCAGGGGTTGACTGAAGCTTTCTTT. Translated: CSARDRQGLTEAFF.

This chain links TRBV5-6 with TRBJ2-7, with D tentatively TRBD2 (7 bases). Germline V gives CDR1 SGHDT, CDR2 YYEEEE. The germline V and J ends were trimmed by 7 bases and 1 base, with 12 bases remaining between them. The CDR3 sequence is 13 residues long. CDR3 amino acids: CASARGGSYEQYV. CDR3 sequence (DNA): TGTGCCAGCGCGAGGGGGGGGTCCTACGAGCAGTACGTC.